These T cell receptor beta chains were read from a single sample in a study of blood T cells in healthy people across ages. TCRdb re-called the 5' RACE reads through MiXCR, storing one row per CDR3 protein. The data contain 1.4 million to 1.5 million distinct CDR3 sequences, roughly 40% of them singletons. Sequenced sample: blood. The receptors were sampled from a woman under 30 in good health. CDR3s include the opening cysteine and the closing phenylalanine or tryptophan. Fields, in order: clone size, V gene, CDR3 protein. A row's size may be missing; if present it is once, few, many or a size class.

few | TRBV5-1 | CASSLFGGQTDEQFF
. | TRBV20-1 | CSADYTDTQYF
once | TRBV6-1 | CASSRGTGIADTQYF
few | TRBV20-1 | CSAPTSGSTGELFF
. | TRBV29-1 | CSVGLAYEQYF
few | TRBV7-2 | CASSLPTLTSGKGEQFF
few | TRBV10-3 | CAISRVTSFSTGELFF
. | TRBV29-1 | CSVEDSVGETEAFF
. | TRBV29-1 | CSARLVLTTGELFF
. | TRBV28 | CASSPGGTRETQYF
few | TRBV12-3/TRBV12-4 | CASSLGWDRGEDEQFF
. | TRBV12-3/TRBV12-4 | CASSFMSGLTDTQYF
. | TRBV7-8 | CASSLALTVQETQYF
. | TRBV20-1 | CSARGFTGTGGTDTQYF
few | TRBV20-1 | CSADGGAGLSTDTQYF
. | TRBV7-9 | CASSPQGQVGNTEAFF
few | TRBV7-9 | CASSLVAGNAVNSPLHF
few | TRBV15 | CATRSSNSGATYEQYF
. | TRBV27 | CASRGLAGSAKNIQYF
many | TRBV7-2 | CASSVVSDTQYF
. | TRBV27 | CASSFGQAHTEAFF
few | TRBV3-1 | CASSPTQGGGFEKLFF
. | TRBV28 | CASSSPRQGAGETQYF
few | TRBV4-1 | CASSQANAGTPSEAFF
. | TRBV5-1 | CASSLAGTNEQYF
. | TRBV10-3 | CAIGPGEPNVLTF
few | TRBV7-9 | CASSLGGGTSGRSNLNTQYF
few | TRBV6-8 | CASRHYLGSYNEQFF
few | TRBV9 | CASSVEGTPNEKLFF
few | TRBV11-2 | CASSLRSSGAEHEQFF
. | TRBV12-5 | CASGLVPGRAYEQYF
. | TRBV20-1 | CSAKDGTSGRNEQYF
. | TRBV12-3/TRBV12-4 | CASSRDRARSYEQYF
. | TRBV4-1 | CASSLRSGQGSTNYGYTF
. | TRBV7-2 | CASSPMGGYNEQFF
. | TRBV11-2 | CASNPVGNPNYGYTF
once | TRBV20-1 | CSARGTQPLPYEQYF
few | TRBV6-6 | CASSYPNRASGYEQYF
. | TRBV2 | CASSEFLSGGANTEAFF
few | TRBV20-1 | CSARDISKAGAGNEQFF
few | TRBV10-3 | CAIARGPDDTDTQYF
. | TRBV3-1 | CASSQELAGIYEQYF
. | TRBV2 | CASSESQRNTEAFF
. | TRBV27 | CASSLSGPHNQQYF
few | TRBV20-1 | CSAPKGGEQYF
few | TRBV5-1 | CASSLYETDTQYF
. | TRBV5-5 | CASSLEGLALNEQFF
few | TRBV12-3/TRBV12-4 | CASSRTSGGSTQYF
. | TRBV10-3 | CAISATGVEQYF
. | TRBV5-1 | CASSAGQGFTDTQYF